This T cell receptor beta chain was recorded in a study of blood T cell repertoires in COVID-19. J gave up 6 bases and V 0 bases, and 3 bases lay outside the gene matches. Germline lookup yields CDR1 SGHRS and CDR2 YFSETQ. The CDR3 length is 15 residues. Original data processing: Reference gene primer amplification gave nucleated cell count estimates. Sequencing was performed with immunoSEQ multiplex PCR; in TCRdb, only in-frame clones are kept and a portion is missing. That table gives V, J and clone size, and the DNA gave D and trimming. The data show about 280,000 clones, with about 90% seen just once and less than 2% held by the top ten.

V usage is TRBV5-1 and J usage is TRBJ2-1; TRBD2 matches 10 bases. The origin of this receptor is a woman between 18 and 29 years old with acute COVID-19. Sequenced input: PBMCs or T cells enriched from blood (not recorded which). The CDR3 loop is CASSLVAGGLNEQFF. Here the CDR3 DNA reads TGCGCCAGCAGCTTGGTAGCGGGGGGACTCAATGAGCAGTTCTTC.